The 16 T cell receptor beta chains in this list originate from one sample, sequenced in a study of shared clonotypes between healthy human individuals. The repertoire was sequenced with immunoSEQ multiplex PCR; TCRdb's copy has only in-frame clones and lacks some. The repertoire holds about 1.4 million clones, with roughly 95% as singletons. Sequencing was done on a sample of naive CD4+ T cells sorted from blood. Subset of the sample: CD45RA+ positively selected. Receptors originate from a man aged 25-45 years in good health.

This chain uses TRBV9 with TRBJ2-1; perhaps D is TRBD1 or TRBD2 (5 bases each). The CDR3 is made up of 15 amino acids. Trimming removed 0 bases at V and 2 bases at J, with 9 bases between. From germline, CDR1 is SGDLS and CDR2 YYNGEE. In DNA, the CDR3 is TGTGCCAGCAGCGTAGGACAGCGGACCTACAATGAGCAGTTCTTC. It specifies CASSVGQRTYNEQFF.

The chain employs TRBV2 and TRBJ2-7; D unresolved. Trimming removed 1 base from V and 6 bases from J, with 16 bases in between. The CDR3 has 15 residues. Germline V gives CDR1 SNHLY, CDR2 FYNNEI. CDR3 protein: CASSEEPSFVGEQYF. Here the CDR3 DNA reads TGTGCCAGCAGTGAAGAGCCATCTTTCGTCGGCGAGCAGTACTTC.

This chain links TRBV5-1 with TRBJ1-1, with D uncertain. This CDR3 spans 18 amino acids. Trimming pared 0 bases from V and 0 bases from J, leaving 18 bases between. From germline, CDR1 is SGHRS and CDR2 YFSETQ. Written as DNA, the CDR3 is TGCGCCAGCAGCTTGGGGTCGGAATGGTGGACTATGAACACTGAAGCTTTCTTT. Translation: CASSLGSEWWTMNTEAFF.

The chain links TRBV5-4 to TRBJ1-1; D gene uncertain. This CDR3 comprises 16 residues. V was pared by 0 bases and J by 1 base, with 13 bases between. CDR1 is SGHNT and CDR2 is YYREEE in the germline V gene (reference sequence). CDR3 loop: CASSLGLMAANTEAFF. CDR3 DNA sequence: TGTGCCAGCAGCTTGGGCCTTATGGCAGCGAACACTGAAGCTTTCTTT.

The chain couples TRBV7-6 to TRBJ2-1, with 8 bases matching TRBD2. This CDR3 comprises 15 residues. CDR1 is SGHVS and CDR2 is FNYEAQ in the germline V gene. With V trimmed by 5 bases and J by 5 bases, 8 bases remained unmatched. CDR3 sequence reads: CASSPLGGRHNEQFF. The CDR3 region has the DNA TGTGCCAGCAGCCCCTTGGGCGGGAGGCACAATGAGCAGTTCTTC.

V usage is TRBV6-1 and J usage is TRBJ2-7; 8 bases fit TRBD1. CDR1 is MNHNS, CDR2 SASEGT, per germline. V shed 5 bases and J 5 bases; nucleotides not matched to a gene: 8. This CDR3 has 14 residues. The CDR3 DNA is TGTGCCAGCAGTCAGGCGAGGACAGGGAACGAGCAGTACTTC. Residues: CASSQARTGNEQYF.

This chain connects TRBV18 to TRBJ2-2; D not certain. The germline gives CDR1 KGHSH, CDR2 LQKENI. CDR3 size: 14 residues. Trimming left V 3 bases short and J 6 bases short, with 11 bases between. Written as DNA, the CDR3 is TGTGCCAGCTCACCTCATGCGGATTCCGGGGAGCTGTTTTTT. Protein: CASSPHADSGELFF.

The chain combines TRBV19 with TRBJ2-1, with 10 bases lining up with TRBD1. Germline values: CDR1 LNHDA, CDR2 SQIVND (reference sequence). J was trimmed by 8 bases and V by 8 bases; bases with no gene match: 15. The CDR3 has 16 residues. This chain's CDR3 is CASRKPGQGHSYEQFF. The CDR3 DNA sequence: TGTGCCAGTCGTAAGCCGGGACAGGGGCATTCGTATGAGCAGTTCTTC.

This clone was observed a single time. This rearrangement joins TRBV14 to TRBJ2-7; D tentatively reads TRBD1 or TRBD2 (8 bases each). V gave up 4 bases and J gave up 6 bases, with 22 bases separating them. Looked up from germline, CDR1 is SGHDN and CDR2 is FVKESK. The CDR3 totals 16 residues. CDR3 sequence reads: CASSPRGLAGRFEQYF. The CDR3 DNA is TGTGCCAGCAGCCCCAGGGGGCTAGCGGGCCGGTTCGAGCAGTACTTC.

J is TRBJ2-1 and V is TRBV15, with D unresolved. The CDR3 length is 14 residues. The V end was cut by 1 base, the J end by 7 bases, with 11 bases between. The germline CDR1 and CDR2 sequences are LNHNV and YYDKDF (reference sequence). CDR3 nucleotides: TGTGCCACCAGCAGAGTCTTTAGCCTAAATGAGCAGTTCTTC. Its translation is CATSRVFSLNEQFF.

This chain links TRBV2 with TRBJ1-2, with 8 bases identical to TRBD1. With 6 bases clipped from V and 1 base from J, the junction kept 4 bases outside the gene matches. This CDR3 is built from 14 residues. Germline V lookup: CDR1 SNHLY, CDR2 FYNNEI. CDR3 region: CASRLTGGNYGYTF. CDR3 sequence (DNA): TGTGCCAGCAGGCTTACAGGGGGTAACTATGGCTACACCTTC.

CDR3 sequence (DNA): TGTGCCAGCTCACCATCCCGGACAGGGTTTCAGCCCCAGCATTTT. Translation gives CASSPSRTGFQPQHF. V is TRBV18 and J is TRBJ1-5; 8 positions match TRBD1. CDR1 and CDR2 from the germline V gene are KGHSH and LQKENI. J gave up 6 bases and V 2 bases, and 6 bases lay outside the gene matches. This CDR3 is 15 amino acids long.

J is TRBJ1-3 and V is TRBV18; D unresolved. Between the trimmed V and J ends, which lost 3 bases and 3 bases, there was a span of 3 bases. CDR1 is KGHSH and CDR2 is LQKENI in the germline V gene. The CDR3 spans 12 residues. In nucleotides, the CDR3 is TGTGCCAGCTCACCCGATGGAAACACCATATATTTT. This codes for CASSPDGNTIYF.

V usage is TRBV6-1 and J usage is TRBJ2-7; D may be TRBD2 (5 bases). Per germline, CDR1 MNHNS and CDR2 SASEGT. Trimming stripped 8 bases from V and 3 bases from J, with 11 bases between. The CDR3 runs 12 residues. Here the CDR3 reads CASATSFYEQYF. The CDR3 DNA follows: TGTGCCAGCGCAACTAGTTTCTACGAGCAGTACTTC.

The CDR3 coding sequence is TGTGCCAGCAGCCTAACACAAAGGGTCGGCTACACCTTC. It encodes CASSLTQRVGYTF. The chain recombines TRBV5-4 with TRBJ1-2; D remains unclear. V was cut by 4 bases and J by 8 bases, with 15 bases left in between. The germline gives CDR1 SGHNT, CDR2 YYREEE (reference sequence). The CDR3 loop spans 13 amino acids.

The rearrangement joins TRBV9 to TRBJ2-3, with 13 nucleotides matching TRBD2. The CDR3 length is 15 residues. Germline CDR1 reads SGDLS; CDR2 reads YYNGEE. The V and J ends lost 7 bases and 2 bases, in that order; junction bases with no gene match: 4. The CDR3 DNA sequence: TGTGCCAGCTCGACTAGCGGGAGGTACACAGATACGCAGTATTTT. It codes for CASSTSGRYTDTQYF.